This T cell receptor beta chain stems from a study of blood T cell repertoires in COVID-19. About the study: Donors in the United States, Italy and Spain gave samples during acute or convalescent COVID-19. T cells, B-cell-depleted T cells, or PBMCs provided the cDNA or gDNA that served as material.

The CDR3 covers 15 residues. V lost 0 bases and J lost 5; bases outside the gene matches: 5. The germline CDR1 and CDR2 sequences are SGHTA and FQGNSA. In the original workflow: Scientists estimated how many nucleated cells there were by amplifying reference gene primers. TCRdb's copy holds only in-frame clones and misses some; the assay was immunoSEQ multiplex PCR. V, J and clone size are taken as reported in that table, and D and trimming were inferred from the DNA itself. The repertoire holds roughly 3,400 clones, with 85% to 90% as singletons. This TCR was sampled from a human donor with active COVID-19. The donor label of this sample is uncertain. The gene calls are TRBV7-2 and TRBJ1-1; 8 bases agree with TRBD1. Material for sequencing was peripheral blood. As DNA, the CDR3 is TGTGCCAGCAGCTTAGCCCCAGGGGGCGCGACTGAAGCTTTCTTT. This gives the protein CASSLAPGGATEAFF.